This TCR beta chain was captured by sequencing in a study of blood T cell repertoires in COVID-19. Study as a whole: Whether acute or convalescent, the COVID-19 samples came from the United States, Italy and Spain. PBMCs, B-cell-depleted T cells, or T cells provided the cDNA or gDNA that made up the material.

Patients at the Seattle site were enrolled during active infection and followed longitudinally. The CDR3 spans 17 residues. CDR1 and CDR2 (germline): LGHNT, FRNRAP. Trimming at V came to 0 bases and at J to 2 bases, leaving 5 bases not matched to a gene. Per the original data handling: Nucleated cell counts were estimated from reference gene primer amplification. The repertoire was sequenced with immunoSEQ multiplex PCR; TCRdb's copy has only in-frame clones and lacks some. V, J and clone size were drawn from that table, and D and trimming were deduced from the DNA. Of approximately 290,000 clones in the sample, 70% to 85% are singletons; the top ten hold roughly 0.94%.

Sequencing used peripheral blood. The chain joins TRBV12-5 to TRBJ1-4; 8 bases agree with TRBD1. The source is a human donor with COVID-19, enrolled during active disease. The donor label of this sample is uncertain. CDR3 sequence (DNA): TGTGCTAGTGGTTTGGTAAAAGGACAGGGTACTAATGAAAAACTGTTTTTT. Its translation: CASGLVKGQGTNEKLFF.